This T cell receptor beta chain was profiled in a study of blood T cell repertoires in COVID-19. Study overall: Acute and convalescent COVID-19 samples came from the United States, Italy and Spain. PBMCs, B-cell-depleted T cells, or T cells provided the cDNA or gDNA that made up the material.

Generated by immunoSEQ multiplex PCR, the TCRdb table keeps only in-frame clones and is missing some. The sample comprises 200,000 to 250,000 clones, around 89% of which are singletons, and around 2.6% rests with the top ten. Ages ranged from roughly 18 to 100 years, with residence in around 24 US areas. The material sequenced was PBMCs or T cells enriched from blood (not recorded which). This receptor was taken from a woman in her 30s who had recovered from COVID-19.

The CDR3 nucleotides read TGCGCCAGCAGCCCCCCGGACAGGGGGCCCTACAATGAGCAGTTCTTC. Its protein product is CASSPPDRGPYNEQFF. The genes are TRBV4-1 and TRBJ2-1; 11 bases map to TRBD1. The germline gives CDR1 MGHRA, CDR2 YSYEKL. V dropped 4 bases and J dropped 2; count of bases not matched to a gene: 4. The CDR3 is 16 residues long.